Listed below are T cell receptor beta chains from one sample, sequenced in a study of identical twins. MiXCR, run by TCRdb on the 5' RACE reads, gives a single entry per CDR3 protein. The sample consists of roughly 350,000 distinct CDR3 sequences, around 9.7% of them appearing once. Sequencing was carried out using naive T cells sorted from blood. The receptors derive from a woman aged 50 to 60 in good health. The CDR3 runs from the conserved cysteine through the conserved F or W. The order of the fields is CDR3 DNA, CDR3 protein, clone size, J gene, V gene, D gene. The D gene is left open where the match is weak. Part of the rows lack a size; the others show once, few, many or a class for expanded clones.

TGTGCCAGCAGACAAAGTGGGGGGAGGAATGAAAAACTGTTTTTT	CASRQSGGRNEKLFF	few	TRBJ1-4	TRBV12-3/TRBV12-4	-
TGTGCCAGCAGTTTAGCGCCCCCAGGAGTAGGGTCCTACAATGAGCAGTTCTTC	CASSLAPPGVGSYNEQFF	few	TRBJ2-1	TRBV12-3/TRBV12-4	-
TGTGCCAGCAAACGGACAGGGCGAGGCTACACCTTC	CASKRTGRGYTF	many	TRBJ1-2	TRBV12-3/TRBV12-4	TRBD1
TGCAGTAGCGGGAGGGCCGGGGAGCAGTACTTC	CSSGRAGEQYF	many	TRBJ2-7	TRBV20-1	TRBD2
TGTGCCAGCAGTCGGACAGCCGCTAACTATGGCTACACCTTC	CASSRTAANYGYTF	many	TRBJ1-2	TRBV12-3/TRBV12-4	-
TGCAGCGCACGGACAGAGGTTGGCTACACCTTC	CSARTEVGYTF	few	TRBJ1-2	TRBV29-1	-
TGTGCCAGCAGTTCCCCTCCCGGGGCAGTATCGATCTCCGCTGAAGCTTTCTTT	CASSSPPGAVSISAEAFF	few	TRBJ1-1	TRBV12-3/TRBV12-4	-
TGTGCCAGTAGTGCAAGAGAAGGGGGCACTGAAGCTTTCTTT	CASSAREGGTEAFF	few	TRBJ1-1	TRBV19	-
TGTGCCAGCAGCTTGAGTACCTCGGCGGGGGAGCTGTTTTTT	CASSLSTSAGELFF	many	TRBJ2-2	TRBV7-9	-
TGCAGTGCTTCCGGAGCCGGGACCTCCGATGAGCAGTTCTTC	CSASGAGTSDEQFF	few	TRBJ2-1	TRBV20-1	-
TGCAGCGTGGACAGGGGAAATGATGAGCAGTTCTTC	CSVDRGNDEQFF	-	TRBJ2-1	TRBV29-1	TRBD1
TGCAGTGGCTGCTGCCGGGGGAACACAGATACGCAGTATTTT	CSGCCRGNTDTQYF	many	TRBJ2-3	TRBV20-1	-
TGTGCCACCAGTGACCACGGACTAGATGAGCAGTTCTTC	CATSDHGLDEQFF	-	TRBJ2-1	TRBV24-1	TRBD2
TGTGCCAGCAGTTTGAGCCAAGAGACCCAGTACTTC	CASSLSQETQYF	many	TRBJ2-5	TRBV12-3/TRBV12-4	-
TGTGCCAGCACCGAGACTAGCGGGAGTCGTGAGCAGTTCTTC	CASTETSGSREQFF	many	TRBJ2-1	TRBV2	TRBD2
TGTGCCAGCAAAATCGAGACACTTGACACCGGGGAGCTGTTTTTT	CASKIETLDTGELFF	many	TRBJ2-2	TRBV28	-
TGTGCCAGCAGCTTAGGGTGGCGGGAGGAGCAGTTCTTC	CASSLGWREEQFF	-	TRBJ2-1	TRBV7-6	TRBD2
TGTGCCAGCAGCGTCAGCACAGGGGTGCCCTACGAGCAGTACTTC	CASSVSTGVPYEQYF	few	TRBJ2-7	TRBV9	TRBD1
TGTGCCAGCAGCCCCCGACAGATTTTCACAGATACGCAGTATTTT	CASSPRQIFTDTQYF	-	TRBJ2-3	TRBV7-6	-
TGTGCCAGCCAGTATTTTGGGTCACGCGAGCAGTACTTC	CASQYFGSREQYF	-	TRBJ2-7	TRBV25-1	-
TGTGCCAGCAGCCTTTCTTCAGAAGAGACCCAGTACTTC	CASSLSSEETQYF	-	TRBJ2-5	TRBV5-5	-
TGCGCCAGCAGCGTGGGAGCGGTTTGGGAGCAGTACTTC	CASSVGAVWEQYF	few	TRBJ2-7	TRBV5-1	-
TGTGCCAGCAGTTACTCTCCACCATACGAGCAGTACTTC	CASSYSPPYEQYF	-	TRBJ2-7	TRBV6-5	-
TGCGCCAGCTCAGGGGGCCACTATGGCTACACCTTC	CASSGGHYGYTF	-	TRBJ1-2	TRBV5-1	TRBD1
TGCGCCAGCACACGGGACAGACTAAGCTACGAGCAGTACTTC	CASTRDRLSYEQYF	many	TRBJ2-7	TRBV5-1	TRBD1
TGTGCCAGCAGTGCCCGACTGGCGGCCTCTACCAATGAGCAGTTCTTC	CASSARLAASTNEQFF	-	TRBJ2-1	TRBV12-3/TRBV12-4	-
TGTGCCAGCTCACCATCTCCCAATGAGCAGTTCTTC	CASSPSPNEQFF	-	TRBJ2-1	TRBV18	-
TGTGCCAGCAGCCCATTCACTGAAGCTTTCTTT	CASSPFTEAFF	few	TRBJ1-1	TRBV12-3/TRBV12-4	-
TGCAGCGTTGACCTCGGGACGGGGAACACTGAAGCTTTCTTT	CSVDLGTGNTEAFF	many	TRBJ1-1	TRBV29-1	-
TGTGCCAGCAGCGGTCGGTCTAGCGAGTACAATGAGCAGTTCTTC	CASSGRSSEYNEQFF	-	TRBJ2-1	TRBV3-1	-
TGCAGCGTTGTTTATCAACAAGAGACCCAGTACTTC	CSVVYQQETQYF	-	TRBJ2-5	TRBV29-1	-
TGTGCCAGCAGCCCAGGGGTAGGCACCGGGGAGCTGTTTTTT	CASSPGVGTGELFF	-	TRBJ2-2	TRBV4-2	-
TGTGCCAGCAGCTTAATGACTAGCGGGAGCAACAATGAGCAGTTCTTC	CASSLMTSGSNNEQFF	-	TRBJ2-1	TRBV11-2	TRBD2
TGTGCCAGCAGTAAGACTGCGACCTCGCGCCCGGATACGCAGTATTTT	CASSKTATSRPDTQYF	-	TRBJ2-3	TRBV12-3/TRBV12-4	-
TGCAGCGTACCGGCGGGATACGTTGGGCAGTACTTC	CSVPAGYVGQYF	-	TRBJ2-7	TRBV29-1	-
TGTGCCAGCAGACGGACAGCCAACGAACAGTTCTTC	CASRRTANEQFF	many	TRBJ2-1	TRBV12-3/TRBV12-4	-
TGCGCCAGCAGCCACACACTAGCGGGAGGGCGTCGTGAGCAGTTCTTC	CASSHTLAGGRREQFF	-	TRBJ2-1	TRBV4-1	TRBD2
TGTGCCAGCAGCCCCCGTACCGGGACAGTCAACACTGAAGCTTTCTTT	CASSPRTGTVNTEAFF	few	TRBJ1-1	TRBV7-8	TRBD1
TGTGCCACCAGCAGCTGGGACAGACCTAACTATGGCTACACCTTC	CATSSWDRPNYGYTF	many	TRBJ1-2	TRBV15	TRBD1
TGCGCCAGCAGCACCCAGCCGAGAGGCACAGATACGCAGTATTTT	CASSTQPRGTDTQYF	many	TRBJ2-3	TRBV5-1	-
TGCAGTGCTCCCGGGACTGGGAATACGCAGTATTTT	CSAPGTGNTQYF	few	TRBJ2-3	TRBV20-1	-
TGTGCCACCAGTGACTCGACAGGGAACAATGAGCAGTTCTTC	CATSDSTGNNEQFF	many	TRBJ2-1	TRBV24-1	TRBD1
TGTGCCAGCCTGGGTTTCGGGACCCAGTACTTC	CASLGFGTQYF	many	TRBJ2-5	TRBV28	-
TGCAGTGCTAGAGATTCTAGAACTAGCGGGGGGACCCAGTACTTC	CSARDSRTSGGTQYF	-	TRBJ2-5	TRBV20-1	TRBD2
TGCGCCAGCAGCCAACTCTGGGGAATTGGGAGTCAGCCCCAGCATTTT	CASSQLWGIGSQPQHF	few	TRBJ1-5	TRBV4-1	-
TGTGCCAGCAGTTTAGCCGTGACAGGATCATCCCGTGAAAAACTGTTTTTT	CASSLAVTGSSREKLFF	-	TRBJ1-4	TRBV28	-
TGTGCCAGCACCAAAAGGGGTAGCCAGCCCCAGCATTTT	CASTKRGSQPQHF	many	TRBJ1-5	TRBV12-3/TRBV12-4	-
TGCGCCAGCAGCCAAGCTGTCCTACCTTGGGCCGGGGAGCTGTTTTTT	CASSQAVLPWAGELFF	few	TRBJ2-2	TRBV4-1	-
TGCAGTGCCCCCGAACCAGGGAGACCTGAAGCTTTCTTT	CSAPEPGRPEAFF	many	TRBJ1-1	TRBV20-1	-
TGCAGTGCTGATGAGTACAATGAGCAGTTCTTC	CSADEYNEQFF	few	TRBJ2-1	TRBV20-1	-
TGTGCCAGCAGCATCCGACGGTTTCAGCAAGAGACCCAGTACTTC	CASSIRRFQQETQYF	-	TRBJ2-5	TRBV5-6	-
TGCAGCGTTCTGGGACAGGGCGCGGGTCAGCCCCAGCATTTT	CSVLGQGAGQPQHF	-	TRBJ1-5	TRBV29-1	TRBD1
TGCAGTGCTAGACGGGGGAAAAACAATGAGCAGTTCTTC	CSARRGKNNEQFF	-	TRBJ2-1	TRBV20-1	-
TGTGCCAGCAGGACCGGGACTAGCGGGAGATCGGTCTACAATGAGCAGTTCTTC	CASRTGTSGRSVYNEQFF	few	TRBJ2-1	TRBV12-3/TRBV12-4	TRBD2
TGTGCCAGCAGTTCGCCCCAGGGAGGCTACACCTTC	CASSSPQGGYTF	few	TRBJ1-2	TRBV12-3/TRBV12-4	-